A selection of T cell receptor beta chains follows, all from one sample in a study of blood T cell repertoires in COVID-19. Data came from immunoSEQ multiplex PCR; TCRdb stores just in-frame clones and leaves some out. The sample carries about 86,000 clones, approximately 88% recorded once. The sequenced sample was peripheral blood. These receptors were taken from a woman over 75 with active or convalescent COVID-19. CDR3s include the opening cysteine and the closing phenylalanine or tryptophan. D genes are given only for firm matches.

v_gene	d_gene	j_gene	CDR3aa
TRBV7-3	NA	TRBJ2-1	CASSLMLQGSHEQFF
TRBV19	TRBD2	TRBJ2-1	CASRTSGIPNEQFF
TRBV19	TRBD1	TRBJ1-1	CASSRDRAGFSEAFF
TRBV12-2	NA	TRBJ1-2	CASRLDARDNCYGYTF
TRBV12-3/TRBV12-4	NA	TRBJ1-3	CASKVGAGNTIYF
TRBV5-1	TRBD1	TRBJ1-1	CASSRDRGNTEAFF
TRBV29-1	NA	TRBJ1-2	CSVANNYGYTF
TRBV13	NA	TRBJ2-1	CASSFFGTWPFF
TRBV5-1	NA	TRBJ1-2	CASSLLTATNYGYTF
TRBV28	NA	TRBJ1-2	CASSLIGEGAVYGYTF
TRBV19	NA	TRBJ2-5	CASSINFRETQYF
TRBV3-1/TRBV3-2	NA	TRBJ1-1	CASSQDRGSEAFF
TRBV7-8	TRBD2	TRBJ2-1	CASSLGARGTYNEQFF
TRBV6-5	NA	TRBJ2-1	CASSRESGNNEQFF